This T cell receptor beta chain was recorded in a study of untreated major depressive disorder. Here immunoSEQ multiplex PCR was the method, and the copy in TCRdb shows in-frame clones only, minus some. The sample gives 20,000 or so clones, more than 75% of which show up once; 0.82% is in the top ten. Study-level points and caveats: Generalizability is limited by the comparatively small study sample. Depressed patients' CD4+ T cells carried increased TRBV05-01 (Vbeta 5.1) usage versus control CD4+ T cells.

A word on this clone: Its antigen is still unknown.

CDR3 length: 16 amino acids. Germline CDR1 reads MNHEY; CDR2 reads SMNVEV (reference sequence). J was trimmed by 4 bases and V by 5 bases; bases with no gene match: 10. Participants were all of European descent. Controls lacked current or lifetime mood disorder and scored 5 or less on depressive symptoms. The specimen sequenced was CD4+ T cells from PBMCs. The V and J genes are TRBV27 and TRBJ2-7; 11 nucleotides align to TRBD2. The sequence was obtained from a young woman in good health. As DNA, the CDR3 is TGTGCCAGCAGTCCTCACACTAGCGGGAGTGGGTACGAGCAGTACTTC. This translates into CASSPHTSGSGYEQYF.